This T cell receptor (beta chain) was captured in a study of T cells in Graves' hyperthyroidism and ophthalmopathy. CDR1 MDHEN and CDR2 SYDVKM come from the germline V gene. This CDR3 has 14 amino acids. V dropped 5 bases and J dropped 3 bases, with 13 bases sitting between them. TCR beta CDR3 regions were amplified from RNA transcripts. The HTBI primer set drove a first-round RT-PCR of the TCR CDR3. TCRdb processed the multiplex PCR reads anew with MiXCR; each CDR3 protein has one entry. The profile shows approximately 420,000 distinct CDR3 sequences, roughly an eighth of them singletons. This clonotype occurred many times. Stability of Graves' hyperthyroidism was defined as absent ophthalmopathy progression within 18 months.

The receptor was isolated from a young woman with Graves' hyperthyroidism. The chain employs TRBV28 and TRBJ1-1; a weak D match, TRBD1 (6 bases). Specimen: blood. This chain's CDR3 is CASSKRTEHTEAFF. In nucleotides, the CDR3 is TGTGCCAGCAGTAAGCGGACAGAACACACTGAAGCTTTCTTT.